The 7 T cell receptor beta chains below all came from one sample that was sequenced in a study of T cell responses to AZD1222 COVID-19 vaccine. TCRdb keeps only in-frame clones here, not all; method: immunoSEQ multiplex PCR. Here the sample spans 150,000 or so clones, around 94% being singletons. The source was peripheral blood, collected on day 0 of AZD1222 vaccination. The source of these receptors is an adult in good health.

Regarding this clone: Other DNA sequences in the sample encode the same CDR3. The chain combines TRBV19 with TRBJ1-2; a possible D gene is TRBD1 (5 bases). The V gene's germline CDR1 is LNHDA and CDR2 SQIVND (reference sequence). The CDR3 has 11 residues. Trimming removed 9 bases from V and 8 bases from J, with 13 bases in between. This chain's CDR3 is CASSTAGGYTF. The CDR3, as DNA: TGTGCCAGCTCGACAGCCGGAGGCTACACCTTC.

The chain recombines TRBV6-2 or TRBV6-3 with TRBJ2-7; D call uncertain. The CDR3 loop spans 16 amino acids. Trimming removed 6 bases from V and 3 bases from J, with 21 bases in between. Germline CDR1 MNHEY, CDR2 SVGEGT. The CDR3 here is CASSPARPSQGYEQYF. CDR3 in DNA: TGTGCCAGCAGCCCTGCGAGGCCCAGCCAAGGCTACGAGCAGTACTTC.

This rearrangement joins TRBV5-1 to TRBJ1-1; D is ambiguous. The CDR3 is 15 residues long. Germline V gene data show CDR1 as SGHRS and CDR2 as YFSETQ. Trimming took off 0 bases at V and 1 base at J, with 10 bases between the two ends. Here the CDR3 reads CASSLGRSRNTEAFF. The CDR3 DNA is TGCGCCAGCAGCTTGGGTAGATCGAGGAACACTGAAGCTTTCTTT.

The rearrangement joins TRBV28 to TRBJ1-2; D remains ambiguous. From germline, CDR1 is MDHEN and CDR2 SYDVKM. Trimming took 1 base from V and 3 from J, leaving 12 bases between them. There are 15 residues in the CDR3. The CDR3 protein is CASSLSRQRDYGYTF. The CDR3, as DNA: TGTGCCAGCAGTTTATCCCGCCAAAGGGACTATGGCTACACCTTC.

This clone was found once. V is TRBV28 and J is TRBJ1-5; D is uncertain. Germline-derived CDR1 and CDR2 are MDHEN and SYDVKM. Trimming removed 2 bases at V and 6 bases at J, with 5 bases between. The CDR3 is 12 residues long. CDR3 in DNA: TGTGCCAGCAGTTTACAAGCTCAGCCCCAGCATTTT. This translates into CASSLQAQPQHF.

The chain couples TRBV7-2 to TRBJ2-5; D is uncertain. This CDR3 region has 15 residues. Germline V gene lookup returns CDR1 SGHTA and CDR2 FQGNSA. Deletions cut 5 bases from V and 5 bases from J, with 18 bases between. CDR3 sequence: CASSVSPGRWETQYF. In DNA form, the CDR3 reads TGTGCCAGCAGCGTCAGTCCTGGAAGGTGGGAGACCCAGTACTTC. Together with reference TRBV7-2 and TRBJ2-5, the CDR3 gives the full variable domain: GAGVSQSPSNKVTEKGKDVELRCDPISGHTALYWYRQSLGQGLEFLIYFQGNSAPDKSGLPSDRFSAERTGGSVSTLTIQRTQQEDSAVYLCASSVSPGRWETQYFGPGTRLLVL.

Remarks on this clone: The sample carries other DNA sequences with the same CDR3. This sequence joins TRBV20-1 and TRBJ1-2, with TRBD1 matching over 7 bases. After removal of 5 bases from V and 8 bases from J, the junction contained 5 bases not matched to a gene. CDR1 and CDR2 (germline): DFQATT, SNEGSKA (reference sequence). This CDR3 has 11 residues. CDR3 sequence reads: CSARQGYGYTF. The CDR3, as DNA: TGCAGTGCTCGACAGGGTTACGGCTACACCTTC.